The rows below give T cell receptor beta chains drawn from one sample of a study of somatic mutations in cytotoxic T cells in rheumatoid arthritis. Method: immunoSEQ multiplex PCR; TCRdb's copy keeps in-frame clones and lacks some. The sample includes about 23,000 clones, approximately 80% of them seen just once. What was sequenced was CD8+ T cells sorted from blood. The receptors shown here come from an adult with rheumatoid arthritis. Both conserved end residues are part of each CDR3. A D gene is named only where the DNA matches it firmly. A clone size is listed for some rows: how often the clone was seen (once, few, many), or a class if it is expanded.

D gene,clone size,V gene,J gene,CDR3 protein,CDR3 DNA
NA,NA,TRBV29-1,TRBJ2-7,CSAGTSDYEQYF,TGCAGCGCAGGGACAAGCGACTACGAGCAGTACTTC
NA,NA,TRBV6-5,TRBJ1-1,CASSYQGTDTEAFF,TGTGCCAGCAGTTACCAGGGCACGGACACTGAAGCTTTCTTT
TRBD1,NA,TRBV6-1,TRBJ2-3,CASSAGQGTDTQYF,TGTGCCAGCAGCGCGGGACAGGGCACAGATACGCAGTATTTT
NA,NA,TRBV27,TRBJ2-7,CASSQDSSSYEQYF,TGTGCCAGCAGTCAAGACAGTAGCTCCTACGAGCAGTACTTC
NA,NA,TRBV4-2,TRBJ1-1,CASSPQGSGTEAFF,TGTGCCAGCAGCCCCCAGGGGTCGGGGACTGAAGCTTTCTTT
TRBD1,few,TRBV29-1,TRBJ2-7,CSASGQSYEQYF,TGCAGCGCCTCGGGACAGTCCTACGAGCAGTACTTC
TRBD1,NA,TRBV16,TRBJ1-2,CASSHSPQTGAYGYTF,TGTGCCAGCAGCCACTCCCCGCAGACAGGGGCCTATGGCTACACCTTC
NA,NA,TRBV6-5,TRBJ1-1,CASSGPGATEAFF,TGTGCCAGCAGCGGACCAGGGGCCACTGAAGCTTTCTTT
NA,NA,TRBV6-5,TRBJ1-1,CASRIGQLNTEAFF,TGTGCCAGCAGGATAGGACAGTTGAACACTGAAGCTTTCTTT
TRBD2,NA,TRBV5-1,TRBJ2-3,CASSYTAGAQDTQYF,TGCGCCAGCAGCTATACAGCGGGGGCCCAAGATACGCAGTATTTT
NA,NA,TRBV7-9,TRBJ1-2,CASSPGGGAYGYTF,TGTGCCAGCAGCCCGGGTGGGGGGGCCTATGGCTACACCTTC
NA,once,TRBV6-6,TRBJ1-2,CASILSAGTANYGYTF,TGTGCCAGCATCCTATCCGCCGGGACGGCTAACTATGGCTACACCTTC
NA,NA,TRBV4-1,TRBJ2-1,CASRGASGEQFF,TGCGCCAGCAGGGGGGCTTCGGGTGAGCAGTTCTTC
NA,once,TRBV5-1,TRBJ1-2,CASSLAPQVSIGYGYTF,TGCGCCAGCAGCTTGGCCCCACAGGTCTCGATCGGCTATGGCTACACCTTC
TRBD2,NA,TRBV9,TRBJ2-1,CASSVGLAGYEQFF,TGTGCCAGCAGCGTAGGACTAGCGGGCTATGAGCAGTTCTTC
NA,NA,TRBV2,TRBJ2-1,CASSITVSSYNEQFF,TGTGCCAGCAGTATAACAGTGAGCTCCTACAATGAGCAGTTCTTC
NA,NA,TRBV6-5,TRBJ1-6,CASSYTALGNSPLHF,TGTGCCAGCAGTTATACCGCATTGGGGAATTCACCCCTCCACTTT
NA,few,TRBV4-2,TRBJ2-2,CASSGPNTGELFF,TGTGCCAGCAGCGGTCCGAACACCGGGGAGCTGTTTTTT
NA,NA,TRBV6-1,TRBJ2-7,CASSEVRTVYYEQYF,TGTGCCAGCAGTGAAGTGCGGACAGTCTACTACGAGCAGTACTTC
NA,NA,TRBV13,TRBJ2-1,CASSFRGGPGEQFF,TGTGCCAGCAGCTTTAGGGGGGGCCCGGGTGAGCAGTTCTTC
NA,NA,TRBV5-8,TRBJ1-5,CASSLAPLSNQPQHF,TGTGCCAGCAGCTTGGCCCCTCTAAGCAATCAGCCCCAGCATTTT
TRBD1,NA,TRBV19,TRBJ2-7,CASRDLTNIGTGDYEQYF,TGTGCCAGTAGAGACCTGACGAATATCGGGACAGGGGACTACGAGCAGTACTTC
NA,NA,TRBV4-1,TRBJ1-5,CASSQDWGAGQPQHF,TGCGCCAGCAGCCAAGATTGGGGGGCAGGGCAGCCCCAGCATTTT
TRBD1,NA,TRBV4-3,TRBJ1-2,CASSPGQVTGGYTF,TGCGCCAGCAGCCCCGGACAGGTCACTGGGGGCTACACCTTC
TRBD1,few,TRBV11-2,TRBJ1-2,CASSPDAGTGAGYTF,TGTGCCAGCAGCCCGGATGCCGGGACAGGGGCTGGCTACACCTTC
TRBD1,NA,TRBV7-7,TRBJ2-1,CASSLALGRGPYNEQFF,TGTGCTAGCAGCTTAGCCCTCGGCAGGGGGCCCTACAATGAGCAGTTCTTC
NA,NA,TRBV29-1,TRBJ2-7,CSVDTGLYEQYF,TGCAGCGTGGATACAGGGCTATACGAGCAGTACTTC
TRBD1,NA,TRBV7-6,TRBJ1-1,CASSSGQGTNTEAFF,TGTGCCAGCAGCTCCGGACAGGGGACGAACACTGAAGCTTTCTTT
NA,NA,TRBV4-2,TRBJ2-3,CASSAFTDTQYF,TGTGCCAGCAGCGCCTTCACAGATACGCAGTATTTT
NA,NA,TRBV12-5,TRBJ2-1,CASGDTFYEQFF,TGTGCTAGTGGTGACACGTTCTATGAGCAGTTCTTC
NA,NA,TRBV7-6,TRBJ2-7,CASSYRDGNYEQYF,TGTGCCAGCAGCTACCGGGACGGGAACTACGAGCAGTACTTC
NA,NA,TRBV10-3,TRBJ2-5,CAIMGEETQYF,TGTGCCATCATGGGGGAAGAGACCCAGTACTTC
NA,NA,TRBV4-1,TRBJ2-7,CASSQDLSYEQYF,TGCGCCAGCAGCCAAGACCTCTCCTACGAGCAGTACTTC
TRBD1,NA,TRBV13,TRBJ1-5,CASSQNRGQPQHF,TGTGCCAGCAGCCAAAACAGGGGACAGCCCCAGCATTTT
TRBD2,once,TRBV9,TRBJ2-3,CASGERGGATDTQYF,TGTGCCAGCGGGGAGCGGGGGGGAGCCACAGATACGCAGTATTTT
NA,NA,TRBV15,TRBJ1-5,CATSAQRSNQPQHF,TGTGCCACCAGCGCTCAGCGGAGCAATCAGCCCCAGCATTTT
NA,NA,TRBV19,TRBJ2-1,CASKAFFGSYNEQFF,TGTGCCAGTAAGGCGTTTTTCGGCTCCTACAATGAGCAGTTCTTC